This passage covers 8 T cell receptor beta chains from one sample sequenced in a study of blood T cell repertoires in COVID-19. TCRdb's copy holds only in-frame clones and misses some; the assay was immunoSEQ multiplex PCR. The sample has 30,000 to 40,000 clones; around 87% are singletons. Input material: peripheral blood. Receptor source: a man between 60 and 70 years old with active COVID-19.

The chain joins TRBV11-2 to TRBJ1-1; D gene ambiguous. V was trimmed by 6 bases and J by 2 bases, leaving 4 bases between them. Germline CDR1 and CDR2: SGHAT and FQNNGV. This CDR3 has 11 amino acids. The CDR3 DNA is TGTGCCAGCAGTATAAACACTGAAGCTTTCTTT. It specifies CASSINTEAFF.

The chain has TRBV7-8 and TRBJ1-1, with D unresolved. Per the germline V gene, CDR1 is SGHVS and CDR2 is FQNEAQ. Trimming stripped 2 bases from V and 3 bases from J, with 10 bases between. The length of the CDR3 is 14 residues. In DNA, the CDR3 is TGTGCCAGCAGCTTAAGGGAGGTCGACACTGAAGCTTTCTTT. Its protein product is CASSLREVDTEAFF.

CDR3 sequence: CASSLGLLDGYTF. CDR3 in DNA: TGTGCCAGCAGCCTGGGACTCCTTGACGGCTACACCTTC. The chain has TRBV12-3 or TRBV12-4 and TRBJ1-2; D might be TRBD1 (5 bases). The CDR3 is 13 residues long. Deletions cut 6 bases from V and 8 bases from J, with 16 bases between.

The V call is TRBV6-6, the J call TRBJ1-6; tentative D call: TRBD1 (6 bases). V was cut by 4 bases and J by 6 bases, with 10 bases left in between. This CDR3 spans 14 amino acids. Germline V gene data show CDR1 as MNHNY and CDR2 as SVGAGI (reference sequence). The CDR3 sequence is CASSSGVGNSPLHF. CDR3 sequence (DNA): TGTGCCAGCAGTTCAGGGGTGGGTAATTCACCCCTCCACTTT.

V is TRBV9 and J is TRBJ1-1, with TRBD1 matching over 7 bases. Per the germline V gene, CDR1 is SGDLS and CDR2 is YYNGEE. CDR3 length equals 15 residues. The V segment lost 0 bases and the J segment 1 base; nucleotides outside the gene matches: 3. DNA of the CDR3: TGTGCCAGCAGCGTAGAAGGGACAGAGAACACTGAAGCTTTCTTT. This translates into CASSVEGTENTEAFF.

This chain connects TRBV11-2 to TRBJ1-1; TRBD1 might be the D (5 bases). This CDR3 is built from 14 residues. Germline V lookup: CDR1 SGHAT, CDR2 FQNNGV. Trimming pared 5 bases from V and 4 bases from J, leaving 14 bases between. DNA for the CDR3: TGTGCCAGCAGCGACATCGGGGGGGGCACTGAAGCTTTCTTT. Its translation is CASSDIGGGTEAFF.

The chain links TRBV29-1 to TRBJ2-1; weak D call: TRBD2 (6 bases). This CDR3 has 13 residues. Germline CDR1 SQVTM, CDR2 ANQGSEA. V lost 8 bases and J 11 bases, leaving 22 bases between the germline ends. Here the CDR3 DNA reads TGCAGCTCCCGGGACTTCAATACAATGAAGCAGTTCTTC. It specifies CSSRDFNTMKQFF.

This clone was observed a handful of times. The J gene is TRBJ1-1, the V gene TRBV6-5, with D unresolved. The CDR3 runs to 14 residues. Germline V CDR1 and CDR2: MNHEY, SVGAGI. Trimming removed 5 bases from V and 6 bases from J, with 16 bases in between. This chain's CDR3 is CASSTAGYNAEAFF. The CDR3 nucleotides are TGTGCCAGCAGTACTGCGGGGTATAACGCTGAAGCTTTCTTT.